Reported below is one T cell receptor beta chain. Assay used: immunoSEQ multiplex PCR; TCRdb lists only in-frame clones, some missing. Of tens of thousands of clones in the sample, approximately 93% are singletons; the top ten hold roughly 3%. Germline CDR1 MNHEY, CDR2 SMNVEV (reference sequence). This CDR3 contains 16 residues. V was clipped by 10 bases and J by 1 base; unmatched bases: 15. The sample is drawn from a study of blood T cell repertoires in COVID-19. The wider study: Collection of acute and convalescent COVID-19 samples took place in the United States, Italy and Spain.

This TCR was sampled from a man in his 70s with active COVID-19. The chain is built from TRBV27 and TRBJ2-7, with 8 positions matching TRBD1. Sequencing was carried out using peripheral blood. In nucleotides, the CDR3 is TGTGCCACCAACGCAAGGTGGCAGGGGGCATCCTACGAGCAGTACTTC. Protein: CATNARWQGASYEQYF.